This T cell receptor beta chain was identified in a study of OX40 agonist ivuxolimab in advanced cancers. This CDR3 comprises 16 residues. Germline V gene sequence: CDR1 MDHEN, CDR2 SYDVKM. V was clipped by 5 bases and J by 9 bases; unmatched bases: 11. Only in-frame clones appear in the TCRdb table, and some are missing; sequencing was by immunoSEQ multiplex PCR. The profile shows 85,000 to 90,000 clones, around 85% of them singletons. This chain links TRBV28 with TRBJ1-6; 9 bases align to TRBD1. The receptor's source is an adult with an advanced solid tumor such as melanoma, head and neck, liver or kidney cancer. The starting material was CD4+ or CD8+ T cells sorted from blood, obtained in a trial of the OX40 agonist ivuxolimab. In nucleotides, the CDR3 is TGTGCCAGCAGTGAGACCGGGACAGGGCTCGGTTCACCCCTCCACTTT. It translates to CASSETGTGLGSPLHF.